A selection of T cell receptor beta chains follows, all from one sample in a study of cytomegalovirus exposure and HLA in healthy donors. Clones were sequenced by immunoSEQ multiplex PCR, and TCRdb holds only the in-frame ones, with some missing. With under 95,000 clones in the sample, the ten largest clones hold roughly 3.8%. The sequencing sample was made of PBMCs. The receptors stem from a female donor in good health and CMV-seropositive. CDR3s include the opening cysteine and the closing phenylalanine or tryptophan. A D gene is named only where the DNA matches it firmly. Size is omitted from some rows. Given values are once, few, many or a class for expanded clones.

V gene	J gene	D gene	clone size	CDR3 protein	CDR3 DNA
TRBV7-9	TRBJ2-7	.	medium-sized	CASSKRGTPLEQYF	TGTGCCAGCAGCAAACGCGGGACCCCTCTCGAGCAGTACTTC
TRBV4-2	TRBJ2-1	.	.	CASSRAAATDSPNEQFF	TGTGCCAGCAGCCGAGCCGCGGCCACGGACTCCCCCAATGAGCAGTTCTTC
TRBV2	TRBJ2-5	.	.	CASSDSTHQETQYF	TGTGCCAGCTCGGACAGCACTCACCAAGAGACCCAGTACTTC
TRBV5-1	TRBJ2-3	TRBD2	.	CASSLSTSGGDTQYF	TGCGCCAGCAGCTTGAGTACTAGCGGGGGAGATACGCAGTATTTT
TRBV7-2	TRBJ2-5	.	.	CASSLGATKETQYF	TGTGCCAGCAGCTTAGGGGCAACAAAAGAGACCCAGTACTTC
TRBV6-6	TRBJ2-7	TRBD1	.	CASRRRDRGSEQYF	TGTGCCAGCAGGCGAAGGGACAGGGGTTCCGAGCAGTACTTC
TRBV28	TRBJ2-5	.	.	CASSFPVAGKETQYF	TGTGCCAGCAGTTTTCCCGTCGCAGGGAAAGAGACCCAGTACTTC
TRBV14	TRBJ2-3	TRBD2	.	CASSQLAGDTQYF	TGTGCCAGCAGCCAACTAGCGGGAGATACGCAGTATTTT
TRBV6-6	TRBJ1-2	TRBD1	.	CASSLTRQGNGYTF	TGTGCCAGCAGTTTAACGAGACAGGGGAATGGCTACACCTTC
TRBV5-6	TRBJ1-1	.	.	CASSGGYGEAAFF	TGTGCCAGCAGCGGGGGGTATGGGGAGGCGGCTTTCTTT
TRBV9	TRBJ2-1	TRBD2	.	CASSGVGSGGSRGNEQFF	TGTGCCAGCAGCGGAGTCGGTAGCGGGGGGTCGAGGGGGAATGAGCAGTTCTTC
TRBV28	TRBJ2-1	.	.	CASSPLGESDNEQFF	TGTGCCAGCAGTCCTCTGGGAGAGTCCGACAATGAGCAGTTCTTC
TRBV18	TRBJ2-3	TRBD2	.	CASSPAAGGGSLPDTQYF	TGTGCCAGCTCACCAGCGGCGGGAGGAGGGTCGCTACCAGATACGCAGTATTTT
TRBV4-3	TRBJ2-2	.	.	CASSRGTSRNTGELFF	TGCGCCAGCAGCCGTGGGACAAGTAGAAACACCGGGGAGCTGTTTTTT
TRBV4-1	TRBJ2-5	TRBD2	.	CASSPGLAGRTQYF	TGCGCCAGCTCCCCCGGACTAGCGGGACGGACCCAGTACTTC
TRBV7-8	TRBJ1-6	TRBD1	.	CASSPRTGNYNSPLHF	TGTGCCAGCAGCCCAAGGACAGGGAATTATAATTCACCCCTCCACTTT
TRBV25-1	TRBJ2-7	TRBD2	.	CASSVGGVSYEQYF	TGTGCCAGCAGTGTGGGGGGGGTTTCCTACGAGCAGTACTTC
TRBV19	TRBJ1-1	TRBD1	.	CASSGQTGDTEAFF	TGTGCCAGTAGTGGTCAAACAGGGGACACTGAAGCTTTCTTT
TRBV5-1	TRBJ2-5	TRBD2	.	CASSLGLRTSISVQATQYF	TGCGCCAGCAGCTTGGGTTTGCGGACTAGCATCTCTGTCCAAGCGACCCAGTACTTC
TRBV2	TRBJ2-7	TRBD1	.	CASSGTGGPPYEQYF	TGTGCCAGCAGTGGGACAGGGGGACCTCCCTACGAGCAGTACTTC